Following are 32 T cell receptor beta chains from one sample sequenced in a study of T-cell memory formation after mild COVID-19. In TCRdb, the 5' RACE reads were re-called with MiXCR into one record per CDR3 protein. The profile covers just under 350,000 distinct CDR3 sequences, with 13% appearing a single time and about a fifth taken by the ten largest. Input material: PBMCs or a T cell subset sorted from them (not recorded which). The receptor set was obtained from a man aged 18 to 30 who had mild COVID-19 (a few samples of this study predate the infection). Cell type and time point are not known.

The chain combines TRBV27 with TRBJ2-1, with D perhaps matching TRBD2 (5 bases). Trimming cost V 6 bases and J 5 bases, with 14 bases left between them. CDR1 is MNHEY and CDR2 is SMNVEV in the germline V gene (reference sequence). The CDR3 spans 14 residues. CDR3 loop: CASRLGGQHNEQFF. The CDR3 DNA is TGTGCCAGCAGATTAGGCGGGCAGCACAATGAGCAGTTCTTC.

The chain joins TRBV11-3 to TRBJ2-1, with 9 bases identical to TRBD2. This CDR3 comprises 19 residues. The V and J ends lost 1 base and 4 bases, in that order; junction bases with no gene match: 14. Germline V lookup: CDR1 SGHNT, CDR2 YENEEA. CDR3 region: CASSLGLRERGEIYNEQFF. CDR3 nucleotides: TGTGCCAGCAGCTTAGGCCTCCGGGAGCGGGGGGAGATATACAATGAGCAGTTCTTC.

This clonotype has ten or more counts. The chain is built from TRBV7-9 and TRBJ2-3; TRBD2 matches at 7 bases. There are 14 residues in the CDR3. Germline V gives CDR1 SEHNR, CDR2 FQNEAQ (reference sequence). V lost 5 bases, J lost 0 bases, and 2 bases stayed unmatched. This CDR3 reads CASSPTSSTDTQYF. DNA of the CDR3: TGTGCCAGCAGCCCGACTAGCAGCACAGATACGCAGTATTTT.

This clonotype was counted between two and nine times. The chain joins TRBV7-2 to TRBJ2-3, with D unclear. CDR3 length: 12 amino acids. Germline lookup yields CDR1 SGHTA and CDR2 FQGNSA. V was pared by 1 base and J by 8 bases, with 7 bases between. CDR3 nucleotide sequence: TGTGCCAGCAGCTTAGACTTCGGTACGCAGTATTTT. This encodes CASSLDFGTQYF.

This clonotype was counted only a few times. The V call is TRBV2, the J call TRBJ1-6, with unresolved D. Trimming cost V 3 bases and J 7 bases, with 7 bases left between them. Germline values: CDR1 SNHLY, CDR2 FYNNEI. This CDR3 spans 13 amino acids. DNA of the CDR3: TGTGCCAGCAGTGAGCAGAGGAATTCACCCCTCCACTTT. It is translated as CASSEQRNSPLHF. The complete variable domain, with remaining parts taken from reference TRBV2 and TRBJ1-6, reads EPEVTQTPSHQVTQMGQEVILRCVPISNHLYFYWYRQILGQKVEFLVSFYNNEISEKSEIFDDQFSVERPDGSNFTLKIRSTKLEDSAMYFCASSEQRNSPLHFGNGTRLTVT.

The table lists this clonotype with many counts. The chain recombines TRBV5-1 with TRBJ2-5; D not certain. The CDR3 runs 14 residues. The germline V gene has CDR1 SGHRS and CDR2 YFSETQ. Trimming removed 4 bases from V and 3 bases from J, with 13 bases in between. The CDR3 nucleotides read TGCGCCAGCAGCACCGGGCCTAGGGAAGAGACCCAGTACTTC. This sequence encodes CASSTGPREETQYF.

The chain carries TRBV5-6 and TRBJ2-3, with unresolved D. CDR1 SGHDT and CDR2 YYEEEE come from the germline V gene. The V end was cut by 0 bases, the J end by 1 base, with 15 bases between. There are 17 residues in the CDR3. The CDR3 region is CASSLGPRRAGTDTQYF. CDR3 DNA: TGTGCCAGCAGCTTGGGACCACGTAGAGCTGGCACAGATACGCAGTATTTT.

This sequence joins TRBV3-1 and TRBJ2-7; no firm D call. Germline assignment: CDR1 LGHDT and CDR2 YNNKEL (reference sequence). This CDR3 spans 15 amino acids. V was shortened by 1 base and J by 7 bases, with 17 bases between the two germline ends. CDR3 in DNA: TGTGCCAGCAGCCAAGGGGCAGGCCCTACGGGTGAGCAGTACTTC. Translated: CASSQGAGPTGEQYF.

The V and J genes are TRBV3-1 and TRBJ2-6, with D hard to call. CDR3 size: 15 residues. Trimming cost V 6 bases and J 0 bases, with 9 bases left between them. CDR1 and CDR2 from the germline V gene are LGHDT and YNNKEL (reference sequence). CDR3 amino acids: CASSFGPSGANVLTF. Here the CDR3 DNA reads TGTGCCAGCAGTTTCGGACCCTCTGGGGCCAACGTCCTGACTTTC.

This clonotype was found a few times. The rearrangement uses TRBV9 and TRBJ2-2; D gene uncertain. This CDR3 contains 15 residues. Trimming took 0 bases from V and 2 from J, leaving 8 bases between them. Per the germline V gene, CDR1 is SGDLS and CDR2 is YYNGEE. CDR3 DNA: TGTGCCAGCAGCGTAGGGGCAGCAAACACCGGGGAGCTGTTTTTT. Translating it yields CASSVGAANTGELFF.

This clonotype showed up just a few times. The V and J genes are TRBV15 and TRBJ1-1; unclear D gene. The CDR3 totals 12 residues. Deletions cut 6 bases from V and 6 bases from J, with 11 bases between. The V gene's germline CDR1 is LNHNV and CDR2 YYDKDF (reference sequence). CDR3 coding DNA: TGTGCCACCAGAAGTAGCTCTTCTGAAGCTTTCTTT. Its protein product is CATRSSSSEAFF.

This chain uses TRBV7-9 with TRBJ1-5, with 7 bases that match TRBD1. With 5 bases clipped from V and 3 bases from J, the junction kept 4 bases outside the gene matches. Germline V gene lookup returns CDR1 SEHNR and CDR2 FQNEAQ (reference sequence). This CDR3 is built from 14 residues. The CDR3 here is CASSPGQDNQPQHF. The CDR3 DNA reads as TGTGCCAGCAGCCCAGGACAGGACAATCAGCCCCAGCATTTT.

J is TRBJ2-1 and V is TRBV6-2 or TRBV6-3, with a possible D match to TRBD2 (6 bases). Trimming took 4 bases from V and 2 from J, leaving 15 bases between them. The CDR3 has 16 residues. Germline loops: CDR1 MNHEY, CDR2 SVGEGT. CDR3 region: CASSSPGLPTYNEQFF. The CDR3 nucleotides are TGTGCCAGCAGTTCACCGGGACTCCCCACCTACAATGAGCAGTTCTTC.

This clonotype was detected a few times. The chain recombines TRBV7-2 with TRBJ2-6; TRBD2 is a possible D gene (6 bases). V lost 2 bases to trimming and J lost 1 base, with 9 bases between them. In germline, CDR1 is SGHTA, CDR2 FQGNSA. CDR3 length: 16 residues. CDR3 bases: TGTGCCAGCAGCTTAAGCGGAGGGTCTGGGGCCAACGTCCTGACTTTC. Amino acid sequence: CASSLSGGSGANVLTF.

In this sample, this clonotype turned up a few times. The CDR3 reads CSVVDGYTF. The CDR3 DNA reads as TGCAGCGTTGTAGACGGCTACACCTTC. The chain recombines TRBV29-1 with TRBJ1-2; no reliable D call. Germline V gene data show CDR1 as SQVTM and CDR2 as ANQGSEA. The CDR3 runs to 9 residues. V was shortened by 4 bases and J by 8 bases, with 5 bases between the two germline ends.

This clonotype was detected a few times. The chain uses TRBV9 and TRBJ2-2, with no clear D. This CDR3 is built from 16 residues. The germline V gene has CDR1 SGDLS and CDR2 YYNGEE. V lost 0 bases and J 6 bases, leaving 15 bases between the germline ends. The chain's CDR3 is CASSVASASIPGELFF. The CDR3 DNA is TGTGCCAGCAGCGTAGCTTCGGCTAGTATCCCCGGGGAGCTGTTTTTT.

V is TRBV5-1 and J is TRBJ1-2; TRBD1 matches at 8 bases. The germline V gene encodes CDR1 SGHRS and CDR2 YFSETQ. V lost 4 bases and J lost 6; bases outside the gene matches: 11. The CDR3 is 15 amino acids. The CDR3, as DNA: TGCGCCAGCAGCCTTCGGGCAGGGGGCGAAGATGGCTACACCTTC. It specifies CASSLRAGGEDGYTF.

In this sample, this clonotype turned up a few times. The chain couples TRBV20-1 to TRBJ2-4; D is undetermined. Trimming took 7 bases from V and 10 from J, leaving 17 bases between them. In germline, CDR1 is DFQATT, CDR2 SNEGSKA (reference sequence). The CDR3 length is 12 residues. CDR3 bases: TGCAGTGGGGCCGCAGGCAGCCTAATTCAGTACTTC. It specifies CSGAAGSLIQYF.

The CDR3 coding sequence is TGTGCCACCCGCGGGCAGGAGTACGCTGAAGCTTTCTTT. The encoded protein is CATRGQEYAEAFF. The chain employs TRBV15 and TRBJ1-1, with D uncertain. Germline CDR1 reads LNHNV; CDR2 reads YYDKDF (reference sequence). Trimming cost V 8 bases and J 6 bases, with 16 bases left between them. The CDR3 loop spans 13 amino acids.

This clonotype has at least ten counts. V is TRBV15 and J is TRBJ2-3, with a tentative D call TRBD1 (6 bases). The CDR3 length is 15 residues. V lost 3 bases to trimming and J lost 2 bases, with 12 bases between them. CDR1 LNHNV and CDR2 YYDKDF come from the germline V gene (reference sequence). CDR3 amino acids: CATSRVGAPTDTQYF. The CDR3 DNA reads TGTGCCACCAGCAGGGTGGGGGCCCCCACAGATACGCAGTATTTT.

CDR3 DNA: TGTGCCAGTAGGGCAGAATGGGTTGTGGAGCAGTTCTTC. This sequence encodes CASRAEWVVEQFF. This chain connects TRBV19 to TRBJ2-1; D unresolved. The V gene's germline CDR1 is LNHDA and CDR2 SQIVND (reference sequence). This CDR3 spans 13 amino acids. Trimming cost V 6 bases and J 10 bases, with 16 bases left between them.

CDR3 sequence reads: CASSLDRGSSYEQYF. CDR3 coding DNA: TGTGCCAGCAGTTTAGACAGGGGTTCCTCCTACGAGCAGTACTTC. The J gene is TRBJ2-7, the V gene TRBV27, with TRBD1 identical over 8 bases. The CDR3 totals 15 residues. Germline V gene sequence: CDR1 MNHEY, CDR2 SMNVEV (reference sequence). Trimming took 2 bases from V and 0 from J; bases not matched to a gene: 3.

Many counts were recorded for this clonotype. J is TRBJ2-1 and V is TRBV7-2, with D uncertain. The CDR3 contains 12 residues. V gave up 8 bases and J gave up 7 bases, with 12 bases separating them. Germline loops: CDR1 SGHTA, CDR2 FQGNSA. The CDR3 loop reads CASGSFGNEQFF. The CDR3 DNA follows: TGTGCCAGCGGGTCCTTCGGGAATGAGCAGTTCTTC.

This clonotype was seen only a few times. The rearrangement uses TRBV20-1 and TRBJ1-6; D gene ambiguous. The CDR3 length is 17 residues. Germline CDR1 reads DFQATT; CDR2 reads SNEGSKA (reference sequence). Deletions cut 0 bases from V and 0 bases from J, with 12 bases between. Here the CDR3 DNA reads TGCAGTGCTAGAGACGCCCAACGGAGCTCCTATAATTCACCCCTCCACTTT. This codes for CSARDAQRSSYNSPLHF.

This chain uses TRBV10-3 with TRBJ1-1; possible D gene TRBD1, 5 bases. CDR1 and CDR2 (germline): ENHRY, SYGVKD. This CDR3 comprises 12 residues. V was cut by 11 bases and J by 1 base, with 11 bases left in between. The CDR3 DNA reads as TGTGCCTCCAGGGAGGCGAACACTGAAGCTTTCTTT. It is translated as CASREANTEAFF.

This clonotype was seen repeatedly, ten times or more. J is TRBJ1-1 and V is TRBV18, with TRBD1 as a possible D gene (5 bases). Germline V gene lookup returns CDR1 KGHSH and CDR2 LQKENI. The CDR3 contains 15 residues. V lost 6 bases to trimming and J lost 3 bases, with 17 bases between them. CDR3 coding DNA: TGTGCCAGCTCTCTGAACGGACCAGGGTACACTGAAGCTTTCTTT. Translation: CASSLNGPGYTEAFF.

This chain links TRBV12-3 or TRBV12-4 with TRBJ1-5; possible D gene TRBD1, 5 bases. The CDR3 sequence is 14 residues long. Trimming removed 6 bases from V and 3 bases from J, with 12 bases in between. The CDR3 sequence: CASRKGHLNQPQHF. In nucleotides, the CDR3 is TGTGCCAGCAGGAAAGGACACCTCAATCAGCCCCAGCATTTT.

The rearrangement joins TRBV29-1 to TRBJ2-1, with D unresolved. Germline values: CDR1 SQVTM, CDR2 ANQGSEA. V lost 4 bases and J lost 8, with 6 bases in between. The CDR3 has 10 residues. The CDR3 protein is CSVGDDEQFF. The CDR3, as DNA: TGCAGCGTTGGAGATGATGAGCAGTTCTTC.

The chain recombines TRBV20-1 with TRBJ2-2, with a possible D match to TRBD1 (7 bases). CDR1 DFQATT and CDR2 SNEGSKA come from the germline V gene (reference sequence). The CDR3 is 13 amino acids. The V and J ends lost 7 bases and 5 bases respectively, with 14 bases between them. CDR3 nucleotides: TGCAGTGTCAGGGGGGCTGGAACCGGGGAGCTGTTTTTT. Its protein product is CSVRGAGTGELFF.

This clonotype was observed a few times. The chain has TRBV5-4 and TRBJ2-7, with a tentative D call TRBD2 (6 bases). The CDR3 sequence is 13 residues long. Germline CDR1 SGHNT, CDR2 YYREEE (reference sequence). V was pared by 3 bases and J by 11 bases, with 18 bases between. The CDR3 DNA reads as TGTGCCAGCAGCTACCCTCGGGGGAGGCGGGAGTACGTC. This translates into CASSYPRGRREYV.

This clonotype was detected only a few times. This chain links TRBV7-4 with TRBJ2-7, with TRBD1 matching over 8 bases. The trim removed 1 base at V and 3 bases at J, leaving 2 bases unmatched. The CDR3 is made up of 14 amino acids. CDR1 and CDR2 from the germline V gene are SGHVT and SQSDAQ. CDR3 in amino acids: CASSLVGQVYEQYV. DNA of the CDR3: TGTGCCAGCAGCTTAGTGGGACAGGTCTACGAGCAGTACGTC.

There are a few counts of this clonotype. This CDR3 reads CAIRQFANTGELFF. The CDR3 DNA sequence: TGTGCCATCAGACAGTTCGCGAACACCGGGGAGCTGTTTTTT. The J gene is TRBJ2-2, the V gene TRBV6-5; D is possibly TRBD1 (5 bases). CDR1 is MNHEY and CDR2 is SVGAGI in the germline V gene. The CDR3 is 14 amino acids. Trimming shortened V by 10 bases and J by 0 bases, and 12 bases separated the two germline ends.